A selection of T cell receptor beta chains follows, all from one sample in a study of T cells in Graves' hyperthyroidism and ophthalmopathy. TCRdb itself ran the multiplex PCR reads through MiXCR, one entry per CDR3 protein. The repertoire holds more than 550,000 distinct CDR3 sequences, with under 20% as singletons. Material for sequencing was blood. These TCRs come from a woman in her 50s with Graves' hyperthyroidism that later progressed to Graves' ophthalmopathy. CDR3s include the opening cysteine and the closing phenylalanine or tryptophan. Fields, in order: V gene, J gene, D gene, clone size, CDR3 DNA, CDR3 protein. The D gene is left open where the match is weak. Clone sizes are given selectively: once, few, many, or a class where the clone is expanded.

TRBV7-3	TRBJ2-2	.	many	TGTGCCAGCAGCCCCCAGGGTACCGGGGAGCTGTTTTTT	CASSPQGTGELFF
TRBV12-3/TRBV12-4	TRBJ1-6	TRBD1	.	TGTGCCAGCAGTTCGGGACAGTTCTATAATTCACCCCTCCACTTT	CASSSGQFYNSPLHF
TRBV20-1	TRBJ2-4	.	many	TGCAGTGCTAGAGATCTCCTAGATACGAAAAACATTCAGTACTTC	CSARDLLDTKNIQYF
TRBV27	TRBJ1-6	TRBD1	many	TGTGCCAGCAGTTTCGGGACAGGGGCCTCACCCCTCCACTTT	CASSFGTGASPLHF
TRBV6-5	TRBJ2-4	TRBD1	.	TGTGCCAGCATTATCCAGGGGGCAACCAAAAACATTCAGTACTTC	CASIIQGATKNIQYF
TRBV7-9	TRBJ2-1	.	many	TGTGCCAGCAGCTTTTTATACAATGAGCAGTTCTTC	CASSFLYNEQFF
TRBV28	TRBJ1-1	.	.	TGTGCCAGCATCGGGACGGGGCGGGTCGGGGCTTTCTTT	CASIGTGRVGAFF
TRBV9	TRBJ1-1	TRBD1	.	TGTGCCAGCAGCCCCAGGGACAGCTATGACACTGAAGCTTTCTTT	CASSPRDSYDTEAFF
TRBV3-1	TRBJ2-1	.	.	TGTGCCAGCAGCCAAGCCGGTGAGCAGTTCTTC	CASSQAGEQFF
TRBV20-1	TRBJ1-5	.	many	TGCAGTGCTAGAAGTCAGGCCTACAATCAGCCCCAGCATTTT	CSARSQAYNQPQHF
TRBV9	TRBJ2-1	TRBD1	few	TGTGCCAGCAGCGGGGGGGGACAGGGCGTACGGAATGAGCAGTTCTTC	CASSGGGQGVRNEQFF
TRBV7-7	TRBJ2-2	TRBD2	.	TGTGCTAGCAGCTTAAGGGCGAGCGGGGCGAACACCGGGGAGCTGTTTTTT	CASSLRASGANTGELFF
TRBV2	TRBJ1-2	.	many	TGTGCCAGCAGTGAATACGAGAAGGATGGCTACACCTTC	CASSEYEKDGYTF
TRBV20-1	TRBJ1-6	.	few	TGCAGTGCTCTTCTGGCTAGGAGGGATTCACCCCTCCACTTT	CSALLARRDSPLHF
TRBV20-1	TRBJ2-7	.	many	TGCAGTGCTAGGTCCCCGACTGCGAGCTCCTACGAGCAGTACTTC	CSARSPTASSYEQYF
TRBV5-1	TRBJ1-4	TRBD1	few	TGCGCCAGCAGCTTTAGAGGGACAGACAGTAATGAAAAACTGTTTTTT	CASSFRGTDSNEKLFF
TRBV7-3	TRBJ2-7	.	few	TGTGCCAGCAGCTCCGGACGAGGGGACCACGAGCAGTACTTC	CASSSGRGDHEQYF
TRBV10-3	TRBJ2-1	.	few	TGTGCCATCAATGACCTCTTATTGGGATACAATGAGCAGTTCTTC	CAINDLLLGYNEQFF
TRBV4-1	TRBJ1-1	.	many	TGCGCCAGCAGCCAACTACTGGGGGGGGGACGGGCTGAAGCTTTCTTT	CASSQLLGGGRAEAFF
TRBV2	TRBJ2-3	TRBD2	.	TGTGCCGGCAGTCTAGCGGATCTCACAGATACGCAGTATTTT	CAGSLADLTDTQYF
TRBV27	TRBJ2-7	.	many	TGTGCCAGCAGTTCGCCCGACAGCCCCTACGAGCAGTACTTC	CASSSPDSPYEQYF
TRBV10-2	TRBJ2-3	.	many	TGCGCCAGCAGTGAGTCAAGGCTAGTAAGCACAGATACGCAGTATTTT	CASSESRLVSTDTQYF
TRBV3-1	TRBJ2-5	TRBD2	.	TGTGCCAGCAGCCAACCCCCAGCGGGGGAGGGGAAGACCCAGTACTTC	CASSQPPAGEGKTQYF
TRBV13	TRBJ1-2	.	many	TGTGCCAGCAGCTTAGGGACAGGCGTCTATGGCTACACCTTC	CASSLGTGVYGYTF
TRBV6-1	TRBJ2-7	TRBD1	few	TGTGCCAGCACCCTGACAGGGGGCAAGTACGAGCAGTACTTC	CASTLTGGKYEQYF
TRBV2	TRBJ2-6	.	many	TGTGCCAGCAGTGATCTACCTGGGGCCAACGTCCTGACTTTC	CASSDLPGANVLTF
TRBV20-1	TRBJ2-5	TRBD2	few	TGCAGTGCTAGTGGGCTAGCGGGGGGGAACCAAGAGACCCAGTACTTC	CSASGLAGGNQETQYF
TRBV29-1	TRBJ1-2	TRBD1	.	TGCAGCGTTTTGGGGGGTCAGGGGGCCGGCGCGGGGGACTACACCTTC	CSVLGGQGAGAGDYTF
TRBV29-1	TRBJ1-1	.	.	TGCAGCGTTCTGCCAGGGCTGAGCACTGAAGCTTCCTTT	CSVLPGLSTEASF